The clone carrying this T cell receptor beta chain was observed a handful of times. Its target is not known. V was clipped by 4 bases and J by 5 bases; unmatched bases: 5. The CDR3 is 12 amino acids. Germline V gene data show CDR1 as DFQATT and CDR2 as SNEGSKA (reference sequence). This specimen belongs to a study of molecular identifiers for immune sequencing clone quantification. Study observations and caveats: The study found clones above 20 RNA copies held over 99% of effector molecules and under 1% in naive cells.

One entry per CDR3 protein results from TCRdb running MiXCR on the PCR reads. Of 490,000 or so distinct CDR3 sequences in the sample, about a fifth were seen once. Sequenced: naive CD8+ T cells from blood, with Jurkat cell RNA spiked in. The subset was: FACS-sorted CD8+CD4-CCR7+CD45RA+ naive T cells. The V and J genes are TRBV20-1 and TRBJ2-7; 7 nucleotides match TRBD2. This sequence originates from a human donor in good health. Some libraries in this study had Jurkat cell RNA spiked in. CDR3 sequence: CSATGLGNEQYF. The CDR3 coding sequence is TGCAGTGCTACTGGACTAGGGAACGAGCAGTACTTC.